This TCR beta chain comes out of a study of blood T cells in healthy people across ages. The CDR3 has 13 amino acids. J was trimmed by 7 bases and V by 9 bases; bases with no gene match: 6. The germline V gene encodes CDR1 LGHNA and CDR2 YNFKEQ. Regarding the study as a whole: Age showed a roughly linear inverse relationship with TCR beta diversity per million T cells.

The authors ran a second PCR of 7 to 11 cycles using a sample-barcoded 5' primer and a J-beta primer mix. TCRdb independently ran MiXCR on the 5' RACE reads; one entry per CDR3 protein. The repertoire holds approximately 800,000 distinct CDR3 sequences, with around 36% as singletons. On this clonotype itself: The antigen remains unidentified.

This chain connects TRBV4-2 to TRBJ2-3; TRBD2 aligns across 11 bases. The sample comprised blood. This clonotype was obtained from a man between 18 and 35 years old in good health. The CDR3 sequence is CASGTSGANTQYF. CDR3 nucleotides: TGTGCCAGTGGGACTAGCGGTGCAAATACGCAGTATTTT.